This T cell receptor (beta chain) comes out of a study of neurological immune-mediated disorders. A 10-nucleotide random UMI tagged transcripts in template-switch 5'RACE cDNA synthesis. TCRdb re-called the 5' RACE reads through MiXCR, storing one row per CDR3 protein. Of over 90,000 distinct CDR3 sequences in the sample, under 14% were seen once. This sample's time point: longitudinal time-point 3. The CDR3 covers 12 residues. V was shortened by 4 bases and J by 0 bases, with 5 bases between the two germline ends. The germline CDR1 and CDR2 sequences are SQVTM and ANQGSEA. This clonotype was found many times.

The sequence was collected from a female donor with HTLV-1-associated myelopathy (HAM/TSP). The chain couples TRBV29-1 to TRBJ2-3, with D uncertain. The sequencing sample was made of PBMCs. The CDR3, as DNA: TGCAGCGTTGTCCCGAGCACAGATACGCAGTATTTT. Residues: CSVVPSTDTQYF.